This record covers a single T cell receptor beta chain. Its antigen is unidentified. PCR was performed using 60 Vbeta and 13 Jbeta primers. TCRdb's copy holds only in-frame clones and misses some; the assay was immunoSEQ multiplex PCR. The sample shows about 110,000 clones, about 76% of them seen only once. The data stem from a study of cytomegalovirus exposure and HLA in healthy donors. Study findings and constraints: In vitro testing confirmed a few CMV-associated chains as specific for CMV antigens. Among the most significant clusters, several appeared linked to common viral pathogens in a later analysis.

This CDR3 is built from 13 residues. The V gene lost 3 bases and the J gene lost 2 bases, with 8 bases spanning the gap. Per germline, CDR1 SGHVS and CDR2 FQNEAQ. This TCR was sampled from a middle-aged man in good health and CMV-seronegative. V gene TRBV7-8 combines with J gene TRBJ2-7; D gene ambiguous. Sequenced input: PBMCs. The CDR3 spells CASSLRPPYEQYF. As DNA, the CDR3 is TGTGCCAGCAGCTTGCGGCCCCCCTACGAGCAGTACTTC.